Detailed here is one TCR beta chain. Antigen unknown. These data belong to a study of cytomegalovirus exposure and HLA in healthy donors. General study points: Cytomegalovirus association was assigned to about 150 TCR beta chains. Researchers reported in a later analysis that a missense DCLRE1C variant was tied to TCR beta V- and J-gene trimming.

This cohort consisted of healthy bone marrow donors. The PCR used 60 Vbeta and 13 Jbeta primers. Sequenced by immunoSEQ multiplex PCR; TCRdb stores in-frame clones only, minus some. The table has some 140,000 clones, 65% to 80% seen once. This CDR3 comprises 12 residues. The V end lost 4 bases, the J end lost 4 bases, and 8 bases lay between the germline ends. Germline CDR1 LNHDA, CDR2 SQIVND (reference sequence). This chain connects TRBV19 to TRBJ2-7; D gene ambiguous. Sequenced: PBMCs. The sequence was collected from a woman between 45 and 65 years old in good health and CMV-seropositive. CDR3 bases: TGTGCCAGTAGTAAGGCGGCGTACGAGCAGTACTTC. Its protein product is CASSKAAYEQYF.